This T cell receptor (beta chain) was found in a study of cytomegalovirus exposure and HLA in healthy donors. Study conclusions and caveats: In a later analysis, a genetic analysis reported fewer productive-TCR N-insertions in an Asian-associated ancestry cluster than the cohort average. The investigators catalogued about 170 TCR beta chains as cytomegalovirus-associated.

As concerns this clone: The antigen is not known.

V was shortened by 6 bases and J by 1 base, with 6 bases between the two germline ends. Germline CDR1 MNHNS, CDR2 SASEGT. The CDR3 is 12 residues long. The PCR used 60 Vbeta and 13 Jbeta primers. Assay: immunoSEQ multiplex PCR; the TCRdb copy retains only in-frame clones and omits some. The data contain 200,000 to 250,000 clones, about 84% of them singletons. The rearrangement uses TRBV6-1 and TRBJ1-1; D is possibly TRBD1 (6 bases). The sequence was collected from a human donor in good health. What was sequenced was PBMCs. CDR3 residues: CASRTGNTEAFF. The CDR3 DNA reads as TGTGCCAGCAGGACAGGGAACACTGAAGCTTTCTTT.